The rows below give T cell receptor beta chains drawn from one sample of a study of Ad26.COV2.S vaccination and SARS-CoV-2 variants. Sequenced by immunoSEQ multiplex PCR; TCRdb stores in-frame clones only, minus some. The sample has 300,000 to 450,000 clones, roughly 94% seen once; the top ten hold around 4%. The specimen was peripheral blood, collected after recovery from COVID-19. These receptors originate from a human donor who had recovered from COVID-19. The CDR3 runs from the conserved cysteine through the conserved F or W. The order of the fields is J gene, V gene, clone size, D gene, CDR3 protein, CDR3 DNA. D genes are given only for firm matches. A clone size is listed for some rows: how often the clone was seen (once, few, many), or a class if it is expanded.

TRBJ1-2,TRBV7-8,.,TRBD1,CASSLGTGAGYGYTF,TGTGCCAGCAGCCTGGGGACAGGGGCTGGCTATGGCTACACCTTC
TRBJ1-2,TRBV13,.,.,CASSLVSGLGYTF,TGTGCCAGCAGCTTGGTGTCCGGGTTAGGCTACACCTTC
TRBJ1-4,TRBV19,.,.,CASSAGGSNEKLFF,TGTGCCAGTAGTGCGGGGGGTTCTAATGAAAAACTGTTTTTT
TRBJ2-3,TRBV5-1,.,.,CASSPGESTDTQYF,TGCGCCAGCAGCCCCGGGGAGAGCACAGATACGCAGTATTTT
TRBJ2-2,TRBV9,.,.,CASSVVRDGTNTGELFF,TGTGCCAGCAGCGTAGTACGGGACGGAACGAACACCGGGGAGCTGTTTTTT
TRBJ2-5,TRBV5-1,.,.,CASSESGEEEETQYF,TGCGCCAGCAGTGAGTCAGGGGAGGAAGAGGAGACCCAGTACTTC
TRBJ2-7,TRBV27,.,.,CASSFRDKYEQYF,TGTGCCAGCAGTTTCCGGGACAAGTACGAGCAGTACTTC
TRBJ2-5,TRBV6-1,.,TRBD2,CASSEYGGAAETQYF,TGTGCCAGCAGTGAGTACGGGGGGGCCGCAGAGACCCAGTACTTC
TRBJ1-2,TRBV6-6,.,.,CASSYRQDYGYTF,TGTGCCAGCAGTTACCGGCAGGACTATGGCTACACCTTC
TRBJ2-1,TRBV2,once,TRBD2,CASSEGLAVYNEQFF,TGTGCCAGCAGTGAGGGGCTAGCGGTCTACAATGAGCAGTTCTTC
TRBJ2-7,TRBV7-2,few,TRBD1,CASRPDGQVVREQYF,TGTGCCAGCAGACCTGACGGACAGGTGGTTCGCGAGCAGTACTTC
TRBJ1-4,TRBV14,.,.,CASSQDLTEKLFF,TGTGCCAGCAGCCAAGATTTGACTGAAAAACTGTTTTTT
TRBJ2-2,TRBV19,once,.,CASSFRGWEFAGELFF,TGTGCCAGTAGTTTCCGGGGGTGGGAGTTTGCCGGGGAGCTGTTTTTT
TRBJ2-7,TRBV19,.,TRBD1,CASSHLGQGALYEQYF,TGTGCCAGTAGCCATCTGGGACAGGGGGCCTTATACGAGCAGTACTTC
TRBJ2-7,TRBV29-1,.,.,CSVGIQGRQYF,TGCAGCGTGGGTATTCAGGGAAGGCAGTACTTC
TRBJ1-1,TRBV7-2,.,.,CASSPGGNMNTEAFF,TGTGCCAGCAGCCCTGGGGGCAACATGAACACTGAAGCTTTCTTT
TRBJ1-1,TRBV29-1,.,.,CSVDTGLNTEAFF,TGCAGCGTTGACACGGGCCTGAACACTGAAGCTTTCTTT
TRBJ2-7,TRBV28,once,TRBD1,CASSLGTGGSYEQYF,TGTGCCAGCAGCCTTGGGACAGGGGGCTCCTACGAGCAGTACTTC
TRBJ2-3,TRBV5-6,.,.,CASSFWGGTDTQYF,TGTGCCAGCAGCTTCTGGGGCGGCACAGATACGCAGTATTTT
TRBJ1-4,TRBV6-6,.,.,CASSYQVGEKLFF,TGTGCCAGCAGTTACCAAGTCGGCGAAAAACTGTTTTTT
TRBJ1-1,TRBV12-5,.,.,CASENRARRNTEAFF,TGTGCTAGTGAAAACAGGGCGCGTAGGAACACTGAAGCTTTCTTT
TRBJ1-2,TRBV29-1,.,.,CSVGTRYGYTF,TGCAGCGTCGGGACTCGCTATGGCTACACCTTC
TRBJ2-2,TRBV21-1,.,.,CASSPPGGTNTGELFF,TGTGCCAGCAGCCCTCCAGGGGGCACGAACACCGGGGAGCTGTTTTTT
TRBJ1-2,TRBV27,.,.,CASSLVQGGSYGYTF,TGTGCCAGCAGTTTAGTTCAAGGGGGATCCTATGGCTACACCTTC
TRBJ2-7,TRBV27,.,.,CASSYTFYEQYF,TGTGCCAGCAGTTATACCTTCTACGAGCAGTACTTC
TRBJ2-7,TRBV6-1,.,.,CASSEVGRRAYEQYF,TGTGCCAGCAGTGAAGTGGGTAGGAGGGCCTACGAGCAGTACTTC
TRBJ2-2,TRBV7-2,.,TRBD1,CASRRTGGGELFF,TGTGCCAGCAGACGGACAGGGGGAGGGGAGCTGTTTTTT
TRBJ2-7,TRBV5-4,.,.,CASSQQGTYEQYF,TGTGCCAGCAGCCAACAGGGAACTTACGAGCAGTACTTC
TRBJ2-3,TRBV6-5,.,TRBD2,CASSLAGANTDTQYF,TGTGCCAGCAGTTTAGCGGGAGCTAACACAGATACGCAGTATTTT
TRBJ1-3,TRBV3-1/TRBV3-2,few,TRBD1,CASSQGGGGNTIYF,TGTGCCAGCAGCCAAGGAGGGGGCGGAAACACCATATATTTT
TRBJ2-5,TRBV18,.,TRBD2,CASSPATTSGETQYF,TGTGCCAGCTCACCAGCGACGACTAGCGGGGAGACCCAGTACTTC
TRBJ2-7,TRBV20-1,.,.,CSASPSSYEQYF,TGCAGTGCTAGTCCTAGCTCCTACGAGCAGTACTTC
TRBJ2-7,TRBV29-1,.,.,CSGRRGSYEQYF,TGCAGCGGACGTAGGGGGTCCTACGAGCAGTACTTC
TRBJ2-1,TRBV27,.,.,CASSFYATSVSSYNEQFF,TGTGCCAGCAGTTTTTACGCGACTAGTGTAAGCTCCTACAATGAGCAGTTCTTC
TRBJ2-2,TRBV7-2,.,.,CASSPAGGFTGELFF,TGTGCCAGCAGCCCCGCCGGCGGCTTCACCGGGGAGCTGTTTTTT
TRBJ2-1,TRBV10-2,.,.,CASSGGFIYNEQFF,TGCGCCAGCAGTGGGGGGTTCATATACAATGAGCAGTTCTTC
TRBJ2-7,TRBV9,.,.,CASSARGADSYEQYF,TGTGCCAGCAGCGCCCGTGGGGCAGACTCCTACGAGCAGTACTTC
TRBJ2-5,TRBV7-8,.,TRBD2,CASSLMSLAGGETQETQYF,TGTGCCAGCAGCTTAATGTCGCTAGCGGGGGGGGAAACCCAAGAGACCCAGTACTTC
TRBJ1-2,TRBV7-9,.,TRBD1,CASSLTGEENYGYTF,TGTGCCAGCAGCCTAACAGGGGAGGAGAACTATGGCTACACCTTC
TRBJ2-1,TRBV5-1,.,TRBD1,CASSKTGDEQFF,TGCGCCAGCAGCAAGACAGGGGATGAGCAGTTCTTC
TRBJ2-3,TRBV19,.,.,CASTEKDGVTDTQYF,TGTGCCAGTACCGAAAAGGACGGGGTCACAGATACGCAGTATTTT
TRBJ2-7,TRBV9,once,.,CASSVGAGVYEQYF,TGTGCCAGCAGCGTAGGGGCAGGGGTTTACGAGCAGTACTTC
TRBJ2-1,TRBV7-2,.,.,CASSPGALRVYEQFF,TGTGCCAGCAGCCCAGGGGCCCTAAGGGTCTATGAGCAGTTCTTC
TRBJ1-2,TRBV27,.,.,CASSLRGAVEPGYTF,TGTGCCAGCAGTTTACGCGGGGCCGTTGAACCTGGCTACACCTTC
TRBJ1-4,TRBV6-2/TRBV6-3,.,.,CASSPRVTNEKLFF,TGTGCCAGCAGCCCCAGAGTGACCAATGAAAAACTGTTTTTT
TRBJ1-3,TRBV2,.,.,CASMRRAGNTIYF,TGTGCCAGCATGCGCAGGGCTGGAAACACCATATATTTT
TRBJ2-4,TRBV7-9,.,.,CASTPRGDTVQYF,TGTGCCAGCACCCCTAGAGGGGACACGGTTCAGTACTTC
TRBJ2-1,TRBV7-8,.,.,CASSPLLDEQFF,TGTGCCAGCAGCCCGCTCCTGGATGAGCAGTTCTTC
TRBJ2-7,TRBV7-2,.,.,CASSRPVTYEQYF,TGTGCCAGCTCAAGGCCGGTTACCTACGAGCAGTACTTC
TRBJ1-2,TRBV6-1,.,.,CASSESPGLTGGYTF,TGTGCCAGCAGTGAATCCCCTGGGCTAACAGGGGGCTACACCTTC